This TCR beta chain was identified during a study of blood T cell repertoires in COVID-19. This CDR3 spans 15 amino acids. Trimming removed 0 bases from V and 9 bases from J, with 18 bases in between. Germline V lookup: CDR1 GTSNPN, CDR2 SVGIG (reference sequence). In the authors' methods: Quantification of nucleated cells was approximated via reference gene primer amplification. Using immunoSEQ multiplex PCR, the repertoire was profiled, and TCRdb retains in-frame clones only, with some absent. V and J calls plus clone size are reproduced from that table; the DNA served to infer D and trimming. In the table there are more than 300,000 clones, roughly 89% of which are singletons.

The specimen was peripheral blood. This clonotype originated in a woman aged 25 to 39 with COVID-19, enrolled during active disease. This sequence joins TRBV30 and TRBJ2-1; D is possibly TRBD1 (6 bases). The CDR3 protein is CAWSVRTRGYSEQFF. CDR3 in DNA: TGTGCCTGGAGTGTACGTACTAGGGGGTATAGTGAGCAGTTCTTC.